This TCR beta chain was captured by sequencing in a study of spatial heterogeneity in lung cancer. Study context: Mean representation of each unique TCR and UMI combination in the raw reads exceeded 8.5 occurrences. General study findings and limits: Ubiquitous expanded tumor TCRs surfaced in blood more at resection than they did at follow-up.

There are many counts of this clonotype. What it binds is unknown. CDR3 length: 12 residues. V was trimmed by 3 bases and J by 5 bases, leaving 7 bases between them. Germline V lookup: CDR1 SEHNR, CDR2 FQNEAQ (reference sequence). Single TCR cDNA molecules each had their own unique molecular identifier. From the 5' RACE reads, TCRdb called clonotypes with MiXCR, one entry per CDR3 protein. The table records just over 25,000 distinct CDR3 sequences, roughly 12% of them present only once. Regarding time point: sample taken at primary tumor resection. Unsorted whole RNA samples from tumor, nontumor lung or frozen PBMC were sequenced. The cohort: about 79 early-stage, untreated non-small cell lung cancer patients.

The chain couples TRBV7-9 to TRBJ2-5; possibly TRBD2 for D (5 bases). The sample was PBMCs, taken at surgery. The sequence derives from a female donor with early-stage non-small cell lung cancer. In DNA, the CDR3 is TGTGCCAGCAGCTTTAGCGTCGAGACCCAGTACTTC. Residues: CASSFSVETQYF. Filled out from reference TRBV7-9 and TRBJ2-5, the complete variable domain reads DTGVSQNPRHKITKRGQNVTFRCDPISEHNRLYWYRQTLGQGPEFLTYFQNEAQLEKSRLLSDRFSAERPKGSFSTLEIQRTEQGDSAMYLCASSFSVETQYFGPGTRLLVL.